This TCR beta chain comes out of a study of blood T cell repertoires in COVID-19. Overall study: Italy, Spain and the United States were the sources of the convalescent and acute COVID-19 samples. The cDNA or gDNA used as material had been derived from T cells, B-cell-depleted T cells, or PBMCs.

This clone appeared many times. Study processing details: Amplification with reference gene primers provided the estimates of nucleated cell counts. Sequenced by immunoSEQ multiplex PCR; TCRdb stores in-frame clones only, minus some. The V and J calls and clone size are taken from that table; D and trimming were inferred from the DNA. The repertoire holds 65,000 or so clones, with 78% as singletons. Material for sequencing was peripheral blood. The receptor was derived from a human donor in a cohort sampled during active COVID-19.

CDR3 amino acids: CASSIELRGTEAFF. The CDR3 coding sequence is TGTGCCAGTAGTATAGAGCTCCGGGGGACTGAAGCTTTCTTT. V usage is TRBV19 and J usage is TRBJ1-1; TRBD1 might be the D (5 bases). There are 14 residues in the CDR3. Germline V CDR1 and CDR2: LNHDA, SQIVND (reference sequence). V was shortened by 0 bases and J by 5 bases, with 10 bases between the two germline ends.